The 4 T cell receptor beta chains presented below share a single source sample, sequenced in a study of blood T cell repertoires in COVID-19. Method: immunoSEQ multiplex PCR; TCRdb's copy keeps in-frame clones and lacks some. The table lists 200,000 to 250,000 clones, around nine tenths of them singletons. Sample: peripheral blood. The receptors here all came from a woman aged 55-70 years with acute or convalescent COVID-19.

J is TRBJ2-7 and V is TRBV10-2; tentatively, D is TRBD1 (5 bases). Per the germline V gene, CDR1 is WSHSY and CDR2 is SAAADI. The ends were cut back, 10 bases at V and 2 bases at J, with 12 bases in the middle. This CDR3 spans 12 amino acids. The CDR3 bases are TGCGCCATTGACAGCGAACCCTACGAGCAGTACTTC. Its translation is CAIDSEPYEQYF.

The CDR3 region is CASSLDQTSGVAFF. The CDR3 DNA reads TGTGCCAGCAGCTTAGATCAGACCTCCGGGGTAGCTTTCTTT. This chain connects TRBV7-2 to TRBJ1-1, with D unclear. The CDR3 covers 14 residues. The germline V and J ends were trimmed by 1 base and 10 bases, with 16 bases remaining between them. CDR1 SGHTA and CDR2 FQGNSA come from the germline V gene.

The CDR3 DNA reads as TGTGCCAGCAGCGTAGGGACCGAGGGCCAGGGCTACACCTTC. Translation gives CASSVGTEGQGYTF. This chain connects TRBV9 to TRBJ1-2; no definite D call. Trimming cost V 0 bases and J 8 bases, with 14 bases left between them. Germline CDR1 and CDR2: SGDLS and YYNGEE. The CDR3 consists of 14 residues.

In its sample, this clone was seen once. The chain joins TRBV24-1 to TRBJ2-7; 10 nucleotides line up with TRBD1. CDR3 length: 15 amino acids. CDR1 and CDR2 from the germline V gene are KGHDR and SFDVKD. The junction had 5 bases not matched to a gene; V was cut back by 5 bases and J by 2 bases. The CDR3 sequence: CATSGGTGVPYEQYF. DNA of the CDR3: TGTGCCACCAGTGGAGGGACAGGGGTACCCTACGAGCAGTACTTC.